The T cell receptor (beta chain) described here comes from a study of cytomegalovirus exposure and HLA in healthy donors. Looking at the study overall: T cells numbering about 180 million yielded 100 million to 120 million unique TCR beta sequences in an earlier analysis. Just over 80% of 398 genotyped donors fell in the Caucasian-associated ancestry cluster. Study-wide findings and caveats: A reported reduction in N-insertions relative to the 666-donor mean was seen in an Asian-associated ancestry cluster in a later analysis. Sequencing depth roughly uniform across donors was assumed in presence/absence analyses.

On this clone: Its specificity is not known.

PCR amplification relied on 60 Vbeta primers (plus 13 Jbeta primers). Here immunoSEQ multiplex PCR was the method, and the copy in TCRdb shows in-frame clones only, minus some. The sample lists 150,000 to 200,000 clones, about 13% occurring once. V lost 1 base and J 5 bases, leaving 11 bases between the germline ends. The germline V gene has CDR1 SGHNT and CDR2 YENEEA. The CDR3 extends over 14 amino acids. The V and J genes are TRBV11-3 and TRBJ1-1; D may be TRBD1 (5 bases). This receptor was taken from a man between 45 and 60 years old in good health and CMV-seropositive. Sequenced input: PBMCs. This CDR3 reads CASSLVSGRTEAFF. As DNA, the CDR3 is TGTGCCAGCAGCTTAGTTTCAGGGCGGACTGAAGCTTTCTTT.